This is a list of T cell receptor beta chains from one sample in a study of response to subunit inactivated influenza vaccine. TCRdb passed the RT-PCR reads through MiXCR, listing each CDR3 protein once. The top ten clones hold 11% of a sample with about 780,000 distinct CDR3 sequences, roughly 20% of them seen once. The material was PBMCs from blood, obtained about 5 days after vaccination. These receptors all come from a man between 50 and 59 years old who received an inactivated influenza vaccine. CDR3s include the opening cysteine and the closing phenylalanine or tryptophan. Each record gives: V gene, clone size, D gene, J gene, CDR3 protein, CDR3 DNA. D genes are given only for firm matches. Size tells how often a clone was seen (once, few, many) or the class of an expanded clone, and some rows leave it out.

v_call: TRBV12-3/TRBV12-4
clone_size: few
d_call: TRBD1
j_call: TRBJ1-5
cdr3_aa: CASSLGDSGQPQHF
cdr3_nt: TGTGCCAGCAGTTTAGGGGACAGCGGTCAGCCCCAGCATTTT

v_call: TRBV24-1
clone_size: few
d_call: .
j_call: TRBJ2-7
cdr3_aa: CATSRELGEQYF
cdr3_nt: TGTGCCACCTCGAGGGAACTAGGCGAGCAGTACTTC

v_call: TRBV5-5
clone_size: .
d_call: TRBD1
j_call: TRBJ2-7
cdr3_aa: CASSSYRGLNEQYF
cdr3_nt: TGTGCCAGCAGCTCTTACAGGGGGCTCAACGAGCAGTACTTC

v_call: TRBV5-5
clone_size: .
d_call: TRBD1
j_call: TRBJ2-7
cdr3_aa: CASRSDRASSYEQYF
cdr3_nt: TGTGCCAGCAGGTCTGACAGGGCCAGCTCCTACGAGCAGTACTTC

v_call: TRBV7-2
clone_size: few
d_call: .
j_call: TRBJ2-7
cdr3_aa: CASSRLGGAWQYF
cdr3_nt: TGTGCCAGCAGCCGTCTGGGGGGCGCGTGGCAGTACTTC

v_call: TRBV28
clone_size: once
d_call: TRBD1
j_call: TRBJ1-5
cdr3_aa: CASSLAGQGIKPQHF
cdr3_nt: TGTGCCAGCAGTTTGGCGGGACAGGGGATCAAGCCCCAGCATTTT

v_call: TRBV7-8
clone_size: .
d_call: .
j_call: TRBJ2-5
cdr3_aa: CASSLALRVETQYF
cdr3_nt: TGTGCCAGCAGCTTAGCGTTGAGGGTAGAGACCCAGTACTTC

v_call: TRBV10-3
clone_size: few
d_call: .
j_call: TRBJ2-7
cdr3_aa: CATSREEDEQYF
cdr3_nt: TGTGCCACTTCTCGAGAGGAGGACGAGCAGTACTTC

v_call: TRBV4-2
clone_size: many
d_call: TRBD1
j_call: TRBJ1-5
cdr3_aa: CASSHGQGANQPQHF
cdr3_nt: TGTGCCAGCAGCCACGGACAGGGGGCAAATCAGCCCCAGCATTTT

v_call: TRBV27
clone_size: few
d_call: TRBD2
j_call: TRBJ2-1
cdr3_aa: CASSLSPSGSYNEQFF
cdr3_nt: TGTGCCAGCAGTTTATCGCCTAGCGGGTCCTACAATGAGCAGTTCTTC

v_call: TRBV7-9
clone_size: few
d_call: TRBD1
j_call: TRBJ2-7
cdr3_aa: CASSKPGQGAHYEQYF
cdr3_nt: TGTGCCAGCAGCAAACCGGGACAGGGGGCACACTACGAGCAGTACTTC